Below, 10 T cell receptor beta chains from the same sample are listed, as sequenced in a study of blood T cell repertoires in COVID-19. TCRdb's copy holds only in-frame clones and misses some; the assay was immunoSEQ multiplex PCR. This repertoire shows approximately 100,000 clones, approximately 80% found once; its top ten account for roughly 20%. Sequenced input: peripheral blood. The source is a man aged 65 to 85 with active or convalescent COVID-19.

This clone occurred once. The rearrangement links TRBV7-9 to TRBJ2-1; perhaps TRBD1 as D (6 bases). This CDR3 spans 12 amino acids. V lost 4 bases to trimming and J lost 6 bases, with 7 bases between them. CDR1 and CDR2 (germline): SEHNR, FQNEAQ (reference sequence). In nucleotides, the CDR3 is TGTGCCAGCAGCTGGACAGTCAATGAGCAGTTCTTC. Translation: CASSWTVNEQFF.

The V gene is TRBV6-5, the J gene TRBJ2-5; D is perhaps TRBD1 (6 bases). The CDR3 is 13 amino acids. V lost 4 bases, J lost 4 bases, and 10 bases lay in between. Germline-derived CDR1 and CDR2 are MNHEY and SVGAGI. In DNA, the CDR3 is TGTGCCAGCAGTTGGACAGTGGGAGAGACCCAGTACTTC. This gives the protein CASSWTVGETQYF.

In its sample, this clone was seen a few times. The V call is TRBV5-6, the J call TRBJ1-2, with unresolved D. Trimming took 0 bases from V and 5 from J, leaving 8 bases between them. Germline CDR1 reads SGHDT; CDR2 reads YYEEEE. The CDR3 contains 13 residues. CDR3 protein: CASSLAGDYGYTF. DNA for the CDR3: TGTGCCAGCAGCTTGGCTGGAGATTATGGCTACACCTTC. Full variable domain (rest looked up from reference TRBV5-6 and TRBJ1-2): DAGVTQSPTHLIKTRGQQVTLRCSPKSGHDTVSWYQQALGQGPQFIFQYYEEEERQRGNFPDRFSGHQFPNYSSELNVNALLLGDSALYLCASSLAGDYGYTFGSGTRLTVV.

The J gene is TRBJ1-6, the V gene TRBV14, with D possibly matching TRBD1 (5 bases). CDR1 SGHDN and CDR2 FVKESK come from the germline V gene. Deletions cut 3 bases from V and 4 bases from J, with 7 bases between. CDR3 length equals 14 residues. CDR3 region: CASSHRQYNSPLHF. The CDR3 bases are TGTGCCAGCAGCCACCGACAGTATAATTCACCCCTCCACTTT.

This clone has just one count. This chain links TRBV6-5 with TRBJ2-3; D is uncertain. Per the germline V gene, CDR1 is MNHEY and CDR2 is SVGAGI. The CDR3 consists of 12 residues. Deletions cut 5 bases from V and 3 bases from J, with 6 bases between. CDR3 nucleotide sequence: TGTGCCAGCAGTACTTTAACAGATACGCAGTATTTT. This sequence encodes CASSTLTDTQYF.

J is TRBJ1-2 and V is TRBV7-9; perhaps TRBD1 as D (6 bases). This CDR3 region has 13 residues. Trimming stripped 7 bases from V and 4 bases from J, with 13 bases between. The germline V gene encodes CDR1 SEHNR and CDR2 FQNEAQ (reference sequence). The CDR3 sequence: CASTPQDSYGYTF. The DNA for the CDR3 is TGTGCCAGCACCCCCCAGGACAGCTATGGCTACACCTTC.

The J gene is TRBJ1-2, the V gene TRBV18; 7 bases agree with TRBD1. The CDR3 loop spans 15 amino acids. The germline CDR1 and CDR2 sequences are KGHSH and LQKENI. V gave up 2 bases and J gave up 3 bases; unmatched junction bases: 6. CDR3 loop: CASSPGGQSYYGYTF. The DNA for the CDR3 is TGTGCCAGCTCACCAGGGGGACAGAGCTACTATGGCTACACCTTC.

The chain has TRBV5-1 and TRBJ2-3; a possible D gene is TRBD2 (6 bases). The V end lost 6 bases, the J end lost 0 bases, and 11 bases lay between the germline ends. Germline V gene sequence: CDR1 SGHRS, CDR2 YFSETQ. The CDR3 covers 14 residues. The CDR3 protein is CASNRDSSTDTQYF. DNA for the CDR3: TGCGCCAGCAACCGGGACTCAAGCACAGATACGCAGTATTTT.

The rearrangement links TRBV27 to TRBJ2-6, with TRBD2 identical over 12 bases. This CDR3 region has 17 residues. With V trimmed by 6 bases and J by 0 bases, 3 bases remained unmatched. Germline V CDR1 and CDR2: MNHEY, SMNVEV (reference sequence). Written as DNA, the CDR3 is TGTGCCAGCAGAGGACTAGCGGGGTCCTCTGGGGCCAACGTCCTGACTTTC. It yields the protein CASRGLAGSSGANVLTF.

This chain connects TRBV20-1 to TRBJ2-2; D not resolved. This CDR3 is 11 amino acids long. V gave up 5 bases and J gave up 6 bases, with 7 bases separating them. Germline assignment: CDR1 DFQATT and CDR2 SNEGSKA (reference sequence). As DNA, the CDR3 is TGCAGTGCTCCGGTAGCCGGGGAGCTGTTTTTT. Its translation: CSAPVAGELFF.